The 15 T cell receptor beta chains below all came from one sample that was sequenced in a study of cytomegalovirus exposure and HLA in healthy donors. With 60 Vbeta and 13 Jbeta primers, the PCR was carried out. The assay was immunoSEQ multiplex PCR, and TCRdb's table has in-frame clones only and misses some. The top ten clones hold 6.2% of a sample with more than 75,000 clones, about 74% of them seen once. The sequencing sample was made of PBMCs. These receptors all come from a woman in her forties or fifties in good health and CMV-seropositive.

The chain recombines TRBV5-1 with TRBJ2-1; tentatively, D is TRBD2 (5 bases). V lost 2 bases, J lost 10 bases, and 10 bases lay in between. This CDR3 has 12 residues. CDR1 and CDR2 from the germline V gene are SGHRS and YFSETQ. The CDR3 sequence: CASSFEGEEQFF. In DNA form, the CDR3 reads TGCGCCAGCAGCTTCGAGGGAGAAGAGCAGTTCTTC.

The V and J genes are TRBV7-8 and TRBJ2-1; a possible D gene is TRBD2 (6 bases). Per germline, CDR1 SGHVS and CDR2 FQNEAQ. With 5 bases removed from V and 3 bases from J, the gap between germline ends came to 8 bases. CDR3 length equals 13 residues. In DNA form, the CDR3 reads TGTGCCAGCAGCCCCGGGAGCTACAATGAGCAGTTCTTC. Protein product: CASSPGSYNEQFF.

V is TRBV2 and J is TRBJ1-1; D unresolved. Trimming removed 7 bases from V and 6 bases from J, with 21 bases in between. The CDR3 has 15 amino acids. The germline V gene has CDR1 SNHLY and CDR2 FYNNEI. The DNA of the CDR3 is TGTGCCAGCATTCTGAGGAGCGGGGTCCAGGCTGAAGCTTTCTTT. Its translation is CASILRSGVQAEAFF.

This clone is labeled medium-sized. This chain connects TRBV27 to TRBJ2-1; weak D call: TRBD2 (5 bases). The CDR3 is 13 amino acids. Germline CDR1 reads MNHEY; CDR2 reads SMNVEV (reference sequence). V shed 4 bases and J shed 5 bases, with 9 bases lying between them. The CDR3 protein is CASSWRSHNEQFF. As DNA, the CDR3 is TGTGCCAGCAGTTGGAGGTCCCACAATGAGCAGTTCTTC.

The count of this clone is one. This sequence joins TRBV6-4 and TRBJ2-2; 11 bases agree with TRBD2. Germline-derived CDR1 and CDR2 are MRHNA and SNTAGT. The CDR3 spans 17 residues. V lost 5 bases and J lost 4; bases outside the gene matches: 9. CDR3 sequence reads: CASSWDASGRSTGELFF. CDR3 DNA sequence: TGTGCCAGCAGTTGGGACGCTAGCGGGAGGTCCACCGGGGAGCTGTTTTTT.

The chain employs TRBV29-1 and TRBJ2-7; TRBD1 agrees at 8 bases. The ends lost 6 bases at V and 5 bases at J; junction bases unmatched: 9. Germline CDR1 and CDR2: SQVTM and ANQGSEA. This CDR3 is 13 amino acids long. CDR3 sequence: CSVAGQGINEQYF. CDR3 nucleotide sequence: TGCAGCGTGGCAGGACAGGGAATAAACGAGCAGTACTTC.

This clone came up once. V and J are TRBV9 and TRBJ2-2; D not resolved. The CDR3 length is 15 residues. Germline-derived CDR1 and CDR2 are SGDLS and YYNGEE. Trimming removed 0 bases at V and 4 bases at J, with 10 bases between. CDR3 sequence: CASSVGASITGELFF. In DNA form, the CDR3 reads TGTGCCAGCAGCGTAGGCGCAAGTATCACCGGGGAGCTGTTTTTT.

This chain connects TRBV6-5 to TRBJ2-5; 8 positions agree with TRBD2. The closer fit of TRBJ2-7 to the DNA end suggests the J call may be wrong. The CDR3 consists of 15 residues. CDR1 MNHEY and CDR2 SVGAGI come from the germline V gene. The CDR3 sequence: CASSYFTSGSYEQYF. CDR3 nucleotide sequence: TGTGCCAGCAGTTACTTTACTAGCGGCTCCTACGAGCAGTACTTC.

This clone has a handful of counts. The chain links TRBV7-9 to TRBJ2-7, with a weak D call TRBD2 (5 bases). This CDR3 contains 12 residues. V gave up 2 bases and J gave up 9 bases, with 11 bases separating them. CDR1 is SEHNR, CDR2 FQNEAQ, per germline (reference sequence). CDR3 loop: CASSLPKAGQYF. The CDR3 DNA sequence: TGTGCCAGCAGCTTACCGAAGGCGGGGCAGTACTTC.

This chain uses TRBV6-1 with TRBJ1-2; D may be TRBD1 (5 bases). V gave up 3 bases and J gave up 10 bases, with 21 bases separating them. This CDR3 has 15 residues. The germline CDR1 and CDR2 sequences are MNHNS and SASEGT. The CDR3 DNA is TGTGCCAGCAGTGATTCGGGGGTTTCAGGGTCAGTCTACACCTTC. It codes for CASSDSGVSGSVYTF.

The chain joins TRBV29-1 to TRBJ2-3; D perhaps matches TRBD1 (6 bases). Germline CDR1 is SQVTM and CDR2 is ANQGSEA. Trimming pared 2 bases from V and 6 bases from J, leaving 21 bases between. This CDR3 comprises 16 residues. The CDR3 region is CSVELRRGGVVDTQYF. CDR3 coding DNA: TGCAGCGTTGAATTGCGCAGGGGCGGCGTTGTTGATACGCAGTATTTT.

The V call is TRBV4-2, the J call TRBJ1-2; the match to TRBD1 covers 10 bases. This CDR3 region has 16 residues. The V segment lost 4 bases and the J segment 3 bases; nucleotides outside the gene matches: 8. The V gene's germline CDR1 is LGHNA and CDR2 YNFKEQ. The CDR3 protein is CASSLNSGTGDYGYTF. The CDR3 coding sequence is TGTGCCAGCAGCCTCAACTCCGGGACAGGGGACTATGGCTACACCTTC.

J is TRBJ2-7 and V is TRBV11-3; TRBD2 matches at 12 bases. There are 18 residues in the CDR3. V trimming: 0 bases; J trimming: 5 bases; junction bases outside the gene matches: 11. CDR1 and CDR2 (germline): SGHNT, YENEEA. CDR3 sequence: CASSLEGLAGGPSHEQYF. The CDR3 DNA follows: TGTGCCAGCAGCTTAGAGGGGCTAGCGGGAGGGCCATCCCACGAGCAGTACTTC.

There are a few counts of this clone. The CDR3 spells CASSFSGSYEQYF. The CDR3 nucleotides are TGTGCCAGCAGCTTCAGCGGGAGTTACGAGCAGTACTTC. The chain recombines TRBV7-3 with TRBJ2-7, with TRBD2 matching over 8 bases. V was pared by 3 bases and J by 4 bases, with 2 bases of the junction left unmatched. CDR3 length: 13 residues. Germline assignment: CDR1 SGHTA and CDR2 FQGTGA. Based on the CDR3 plus reference TRBV7-3 and TRBJ2-7, the full variable domain is GAGVSQTPSNKVTEKGKYVELRCDPISGHTALYWYRQSLGQGPEFLIYFQGTGAADDSGLPNDRFFAVRPEGSVSTLKIQRTERGDSAVYLCASSFSGSYEQYFGPGTRLTVT.

V gene TRBV28 combines with J gene TRBJ2-7, with TRBD1 matching 8 bases. Trimming at V came to 2 bases and at J to 5 bases, leaving 11 bases not matched to a gene. Germline V gene lookup returns CDR1 MDHEN and CDR2 SYDVKM. This CDR3 has 16 amino acids. CDR3 sequence (DNA): TGTGCCAGCAGTTTAGATCGGACAGGGAAAATCGACGAGCAGTACTTC. Its translation is CASSLDRTGKIDEQYF.